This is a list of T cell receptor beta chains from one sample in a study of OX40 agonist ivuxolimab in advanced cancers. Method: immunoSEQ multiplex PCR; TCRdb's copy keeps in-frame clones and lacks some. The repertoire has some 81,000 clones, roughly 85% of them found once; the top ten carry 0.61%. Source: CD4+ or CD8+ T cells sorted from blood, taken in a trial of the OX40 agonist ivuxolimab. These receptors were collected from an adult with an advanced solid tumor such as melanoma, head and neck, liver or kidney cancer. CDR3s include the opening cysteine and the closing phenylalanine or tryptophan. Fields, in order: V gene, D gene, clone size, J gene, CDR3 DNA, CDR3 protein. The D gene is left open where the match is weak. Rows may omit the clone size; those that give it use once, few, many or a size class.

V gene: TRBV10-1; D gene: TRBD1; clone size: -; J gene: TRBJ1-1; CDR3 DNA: TGCGCCAGCAGTGAGAGAAGGGACAGGGGGAACACTGAAGCTTTCTTT; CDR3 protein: CASSERRDRGNTEAFF
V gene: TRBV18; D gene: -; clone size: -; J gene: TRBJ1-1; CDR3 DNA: TGTGCCAGCTCACCGCCCCCAGGGTCGGGTGAAGCTTTCTTT; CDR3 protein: CASSPPPGSGEAFF
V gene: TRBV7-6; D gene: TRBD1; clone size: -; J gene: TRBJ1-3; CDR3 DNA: TGTGCCAGCAGCTTGTGGACAGGCTCTGGAAACACCATATATTTT; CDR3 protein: CASSLWTGSGNTIYF
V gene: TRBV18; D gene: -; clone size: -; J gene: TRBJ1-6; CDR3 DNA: TGTGCCAGCTCACCGTCACGGGCTGGGGTTTCACCCCTCCACTTT; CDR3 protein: CASSPSRAGVSPLHF
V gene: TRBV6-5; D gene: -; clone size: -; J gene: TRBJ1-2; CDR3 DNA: TGTGCCAGCAGTTACGGAGTGGCAGGGAATGGCTACACCTTC; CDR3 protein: CASSYGVAGNGYTF
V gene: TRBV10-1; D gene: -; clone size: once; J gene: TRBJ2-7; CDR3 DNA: TGCGCCAGCAGTGAGAGTTACAGGGAATCCTACGAGCAGTACTTC; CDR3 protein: CASSESYRESYEQYF
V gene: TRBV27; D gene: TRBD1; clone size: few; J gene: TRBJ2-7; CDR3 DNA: TGTGCCAGCAGTTCTACCCCGTCCGGGACAGCCGTAAGGGAGCAGTACTTC; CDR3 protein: CASSSTPSGTAVREQYF
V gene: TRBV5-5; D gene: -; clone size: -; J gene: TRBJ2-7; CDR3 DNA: TGTGCCAGCAGCGTCCTGACAGCAACCTACGAGCAGTACTTC; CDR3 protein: CASSVLTATYEQYF
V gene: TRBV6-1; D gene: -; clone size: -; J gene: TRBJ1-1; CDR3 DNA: TGTGCCAGCAGTGAAGCTTCAGGGAGTACTGAAGCTTTCTTT; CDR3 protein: CASSEASGSTEAFF
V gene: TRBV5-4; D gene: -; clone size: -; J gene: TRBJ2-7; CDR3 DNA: TGTGCCAGCAGCGCGGCAGGCGGAGAGCAGTACTTC; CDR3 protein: CASSAAGGEQYF
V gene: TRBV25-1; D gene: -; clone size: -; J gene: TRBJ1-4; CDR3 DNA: TGTGCCAGCAGGGCTGGACGTGGTGAAAAACTGTTTTTT; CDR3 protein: CASRAGRGEKLFF
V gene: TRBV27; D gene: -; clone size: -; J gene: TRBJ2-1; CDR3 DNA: TGTGCCAGCAGTTTTTCGCAGGGCCCCTACAATGAGCAGTTCTTC; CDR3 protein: CASSFSQGPYNEQFF